Each of the 8 T cell receptor beta chains below was sequenced from the same sample in a study of shared clonotypes between healthy human individuals. Assay: immunoSEQ multiplex PCR; the TCRdb copy retains only in-frame clones and omits some. The sample includes about 2 million clones, about 95% of them seen just once. Sequences were obtained from naive CD4+ T cells sorted from blood. Subset reported: CD45RA+ positively selected. The origin of the receptors is a man aged 18 to 30 in good health.

The chain employs TRBV30 and TRBJ2-2; TRBD2 matches at 7 bases. The V and J ends lost 7 bases and 3 bases, in that order; junction bases with no gene match: 11. The CDR3 totals 15 residues. Germline V lookup: CDR1 GTSNPN, CDR2 SVGIG (reference sequence). The CDR3 nucleotides are TGTGCCTTAGGGTCCTGGGACTATTACACCGGGGAGCTGTTTTTT. Protein: CALGSWDYYTGELFF. The full variable domain, in which reference TRBV30 and TRBJ2-2 provide the parts outside the CDR3, is SQTIHQWPATLVQPVGSPLSLECTVEGTSNPNLYWYRQAAGRGLQLLFYSVGIGQISSEVPQNLSASRPQDRQFILSSKKLLLSDSGFYLCALGSWDYYTGELFFGEGSRLTVL.

The genes are TRBV27 and TRBJ1-1; perhaps TRBD1 as D (6 bases). The V gene lost 7 bases and the J gene lost 7 bases, with 19 bases spanning the gap. CDR1 MNHEY and CDR2 SMNVEV come from the germline V gene (reference sequence). This CDR3 has 14 amino acids. CDR3 protein: CASTAFAGAFEAFF. CDR3 sequence (DNA): TGTGCCAGCACCGCCTTCGCAGGGGCTTTTGAAGCTTTCTTT.

V gene TRBV11-3 combines with J gene TRBJ2-3, with D perhaps TRBD1 (6 bases). CDR3 length equals 16 residues. The V and J ends lost 1 base and 0 bases respectively, with 11 bases between them. Germline CDR1 reads SGHNT; CDR2 reads YENEEA. CDR3 residues: CASSLGVQGSTDTQYF. The CDR3 DNA reads as TGTGCCAGCAGCTTAGGAGTCCAGGGGAGCACAGATACGCAGTATTTT. The full variable domain, with the rest looked up from reference TRBV11-3 and TRBJ2-3, is EAGVVQSPRYKIIEKKQPVAFWCNPISGHNTLYWYLQNLGQGPELLIRYENEEAVDDSQLPKDRFSAERLKGVDSTLKIQPAELGDSAVYLCASSLGVQGSTDTQYFGPGTRLTVL.

The chain uses TRBV28 and TRBJ2-5; D is possibly TRBD2 (6 bases). The CDR3 is 17 residues long. V dropped 6 bases and J dropped 3 bases, with 23 bases sitting between them. The V gene's germline CDR1 is MDHEN and CDR2 SYDVKM. CDR3 nucleotide sequence: TGTGCCAGCAGCCCCCCGTTGGGGGGAGGCCGAAAAGAGACCCAGTACTTC. Its protein product is CASSPPLGGGRKETQYF.

The chain combines TRBV6-6 with TRBJ1-4; a weak D match, TRBD1 (5 bases). CDR1 and CDR2 (germline): MNHNY, SVGAGI (reference sequence). The CDR3 is 16 residues long. The V end was cut by 4 bases, the J end by 0 bases, with 12 bases between. CDR3 protein: CASSSYQGATNEKLFF. In DNA form, the CDR3 reads TGTGCCAGCAGTTCCTACCAGGGCGCAACTAATGAAAAACTGTTTTTT.

This sequence joins TRBV5-1 and TRBJ2-3; possibly TRBD2 for D (7 bases). CDR1 is SGHRS and CDR2 is YFSETQ in the germline V gene. Trimming pared 0 bases from V and 4 bases from J, leaving 15 bases between. This CDR3 contains 16 residues. For the CDR3, the DNA is TGCGCCAGCAGCTTGGATACCCCCGGGGGGCCAGATACGCAGTATTTT. It translates to CASSLDTPGGPDTQYF.

J is TRBJ1-3 and V is TRBV29-1; no definite D call. V shed 5 bases and J shed 7 bases, with 12 bases lying between them. Germline CDR1 reads SQVTM; CDR2 reads ANQGSEA. The CDR3 is 12 residues long. Written as DNA, the CDR3 is TGCAGCGTTCGAGGTGGCGGGAACACCATATATTTT. Translated: CSVRGGGNTIYF. The full variable domain, completed using reference TRBV29-1 and TRBJ1-3, is SAVISQKPSRDICQRGTSLTIQCQVDSQVTMMFWYRQQPGQSLTLIATANQGSEATYESGFVIDKFPISRPNLTFSTLTVSNMSPEDSSIYLCSVRGGGNTIYFGEGSWLTVV.

V is TRBV6-6 and J is TRBJ2-3; TRBD2 matches 9 bases. V dropped 5 bases and J dropped 0; count of bases not matched to a gene: 6. This CDR3 contains 16 residues. The V gene's germline CDR1 is MNHNY and CDR2 SVGAGI (reference sequence). CDR3 nucleotide sequence: TGTGCCAGCAGTCGACTAGCGGCTTTAAGCACAGATACGCAGTATTTT. As protein: CASSRLAALSTDTQYF.